The 20 T cell receptor beta chains below all came from one sample that was sequenced in a study of shared clonotypes between healthy human individuals. TCRdb's table, derived via immunoSEQ multiplex PCR, lists solely in-frame clones and lacks some. Among about 320,000 clones listed, about nine tenths were seen once. The sample taken for sequencing was memory CD8+ T cells sorted from blood. Specified subset: CD45RO+ cells pooled with CCR7-negative TemRA cells. All receptors come from a man between 18 and 29 years old in good health.

The J gene is TRBJ2-2, the V gene TRBV4-1; no clear D gene. V lost 0 bases, J lost 7 bases, and 15 bases lay in between. Germline V gene lookup returns CDR1 MGHRA and CDR2 YSYEKL. The CDR3 sequence is 16 residues long. CDR3 in amino acids: CASSQDHELLIGELFF. The CDR3 nucleotides are TGCGCCAGCAGCCAAGATCATGAGCTACTCATCGGGGAGCTGTTTTTT.

The rearrangement joins TRBV4-3 to TRBJ2-1; the D gene could be TRBD1 or TRBD2 (6 bases each). Germline V lookup: CDR1 LGHNA, CDR2 YSLEER. This CDR3 has 18 amino acids. Trimming shortened V by 1 base and J by 0 bases, and 16 bases separated the two germline ends. CDR3 sequence: CASSQGPGGRSSYNEQFF. The DNA of the CDR3 is TGCGCCAGCAGCCAAGGCCCCGGGGGCAGGAGCTCCTACAATGAGCAGTTCTTC.

This chain uses TRBV4-1 with TRBJ2-7, with unresolved D. The germline gives CDR1 MGHRA, CDR2 YSYEKL. The CDR3 loop spans 14 amino acids. The V and J ends lost 1 base and 0 bases respectively, with 7 bases between them. Here the CDR3 reads CASSQGVGSYEQYF. As DNA, the CDR3 is TGCGCCAGCAGCCAAGGAGTAGGCTCCTACGAGCAGTACTTC.

The chain couples TRBV28 to TRBJ2-2; possible D gene TRBD2, 5 bases. CDR1 is MDHEN, CDR2 SYDVKM, per germline. This CDR3 spans 16 amino acids. Trimming removed 3 bases from V and 0 bases from J, with 11 bases in between. The CDR3 DNA is TGTGCCAGCAGTTTCGAGGCGGGCGCGAACACCGGGGAGCTGTTTTTT. Its protein is CASSFEAGANTGELFF.

The V call is TRBV7-9, the J call TRBJ2-1; D unclear. Between the trimmed V and J ends, which lost 1 base and 5 bases, there was a span of 6 bases. This CDR3 is 13 amino acids long. Germline CDR1 and CDR2: SEHNR and FQNEAQ (reference sequence). Here the CDR3 DNA reads TGTGCCAGCAGCTTAGTCGTCAACAATGAGCAGTTCTTC. Translation: CASSLVVNNEQFF.

The chain links TRBV4-1 to TRBJ1-5; D call uncertain. The V end lost 4 bases, the J end lost 0 bases, and 7 bases lay between the germline ends. The germline gives CDR1 MGHRA, CDR2 YSYEKL. The CDR3 runs to 14 residues. CDR3 in amino acids: CASSLSLSNQPQHF. DNA of the CDR3: TGCGCCAGCAGCCTTTCCCTTAGCAATCAGCCCCAGCATTTT.

This clone came up many times. The chain carries TRBV2 and TRBJ2-7; D not resolved. V was pared by 7 bases and J by 3 bases, with 16 bases between. This CDR3 comprises 14 residues. Germline CDR1 and CDR2: SNHLY and FYNNEI. In nucleotides, the CDR3 is TGTGCCAGCACCGAAGACCCGGCGAGCTACGAGCAGTACTTC. Protein: CASTEDPASYEQYF. Supplemented by reference TRBV2 and TRBJ2-7, the full variable domain reads EPEVTQTPSHQVTQMGQEVILRCVPISNHLYFYWYRQILGQKVEFLVSFYNNEISEKSEIFDDQFSVERPDGSNFTLKIRSTKLEDSAMYFCASTEDPASYEQYFGPGTRLTVT.

The chain has TRBV6-1 and TRBJ1-2; the D gene is possibly TRBD1 (5 bases). CDR1 is MNHNS and CDR2 is SASEGT in the germline V gene. The CDR3 contains 12 residues. V lost 6 bases, J lost 6 bases, and 11 bases lay in between. The CDR3 nucleotides are TGTGCCAGCAGGATGGGAGGGGATGGCTACACCTTC. Residues: CASRMGGDGYTF.

The CDR3 DNA reads TGTGCCAGCAGCTTCATCGAATACGAGCAGTACTTC. Amino acids: CASSFIEYEQYF. V gene TRBV7-2 combines with J gene TRBJ2-7; D unclear. V was trimmed by 3 bases and J by 4 bases, leaving 7 bases between them. CDR3 size: 12 residues. From germline, CDR1 is SGHTA and CDR2 FQGNSA.

A remark on this clone: The same CDR3 is also encoded by other DNA sequences in this sample. This sequence joins TRBV7-9 and TRBJ1-2; 7 bases map to TRBD1. This CDR3 is built from 14 residues. The V and J ends lost 3 bases and 1 base, in that order; junction bases with no gene match: 2. Germline loops: CDR1 SEHNR, CDR2 FQNEAQ (reference sequence). CDR3 protein: CASSFGDSNYGYTF. The CDR3 region has the DNA TGTGCCAGCAGCTTTGGGGACAGTAACTATGGCTACACCTTC.

This clone was counted a single time. This chain connects TRBV4-1 to TRBJ2-7; tentative D call: TRBD2 (6 bases). The germline CDR1 and CDR2 sequences are MGHRA and YSYEKL. V lost 4 bases to trimming and J lost 6 bases, with 19 bases between them. The CDR3 contains 15 residues. DNA of the CDR3: TGCGCCAGCAGCCGGAGATCGGGACTCCCAAGCGAGCAGTACTTC. Protein product: CASSRRSGLPSEQYF.

The rearrangement joins TRBV13 to TRBJ2-6; the D is unclear. The V and J ends lost 5 bases and 0 bases respectively, with 14 bases between them. In germline, CDR1 is PRHDT, CDR2 FYEKMQ (reference sequence). This CDR3 contains 17 residues. CDR3 DNA: TGTGCCAGCAGCCCCGGACCGGAATACTCTGGGGCCAACGTCCTGACTTTC. It is translated as CASSPGPEYSGANVLTF.

This clone occurred once. V and J are TRBV4-1 and TRBJ2-7; 7 positions match TRBD2. CDR3 length: 14 amino acids. The J segment lost 5 bases and the V segment lost 5 bases, leaving 9 bases of the junction unmatched. Germline CDR1 is MGHRA and CDR2 is YSYEKL. The CDR3 protein is CASSSPGRDHEQYF. The CDR3 DNA follows: TGCGCCAGCAGCTCCCCGGGGAGGGACCACGAGCAGTACTTC.

The rearrangement joins TRBV9 to TRBJ2-7; D assignment may be TRBD1 or TRBD2 (5 bases each). This CDR3 is 16 amino acids long. Looked up from germline, CDR1 is SGDLS and CDR2 is YYNGEE. The V end was cut by 3 bases, the J end by 4 bases, with 20 bases between. The CDR3 DNA sequence: TGTGCCAGCAGCGCGAGTGGGCAGGGACGGGAATACGAGCAGTACTTC. This translates into CASSASGQGREYEQYF. The full variable domain, with the rest looked up from reference TRBV9 and TRBJ2-7, is DSGVTQTPKHLITATGQRVTLRCSPRSGDLSVYWYQQSLDQGLQFLIQYYNGEERAKGNILERFSAQQFPDLHSELNLSSLELGDSALYFCASSASGQGREYEQYFGPGTRLTVT.

The chain is built from TRBV2 and TRBJ2-7; 8 bases agree with TRBD1. Germline loops: CDR1 SNHLY, CDR2 FYNNEI. The CDR3 is 15 amino acids. V was clipped by 1 base and J by 3 bases; unmatched bases: 5. The DNA for the CDR3 is TGTGCCAGCAGTGAAGGGACAGGGTCGCTCTACGAGCAGTACTTC. This encodes CASSEGTGSLYEQYF.

The CDR3 DNA is TGTGCCAGCAGCTTTGTGGAGAATAGCAATCAGCCCCAGCATTTT. This codes for CASSFVENSNQPQHF. The V and J genes are TRBV7-2 and TRBJ1-5; D is undetermined. Germline V gene data show CDR1 as SGHTA and CDR2 as FQGNSA. Between the trimmed V and J ends, which lost 3 bases and 0 bases, there was a span of 9 bases. The CDR3 is made up of 15 amino acids. Filled out from reference TRBV7-2 and TRBJ1-5, the complete variable domain reads GAGVSQSPSNKVTEKGKDVELRCDPISGHTALYWYRQSLGQGLEFLIYFQGNSAPDKSGLPSDRFSAERTGGSVSTLTIQRTQQEDSAVYLCASSFVENSNQPQHFGDGTRLSIL.

This clone showed up just once. V gene TRBV7-2 combines with J gene TRBJ1-2, with D tentatively TRBD1 (6 bases). This CDR3 has 14 amino acids. Germline CDR1 SGHTA, CDR2 FQGNSA. V was clipped by 5 bases and J by 2 bases, with 12 bases between them. CDR3 DNA sequence: TGTGCCAGCAGCCCACGGGGGCCCAACTATGGCTACACCTTC. Translating it yields CASSPRGPNYGYTF.

This chain joins TRBV30 and TRBJ2-7; 7 nucleotides line up with TRBD1. Germline values: CDR1 GTSNPN, CDR2 SVGIG (reference sequence). After removal of 0 bases from V and 2 bases from J, the junction contained 7 bases not matched to a gene. The CDR3 consists of 15 residues. The CDR3 loop reads CAWSVIGTDAYEQYF. As DNA, the CDR3 is TGTGCCTGGAGTGTAATCGGGACAGATGCCTACGAGCAGTACTTC.

DNA for the CDR3: TGTGCCAGCAGCCCCTGGAAAGGGGACAATGCACCGGATTATAATTCACCCCTCCACTTT. It codes for CASSPWKGDNAPDYNSPLHF. This sequence joins TRBV28 and TRBJ1-6; D possibly corresponds to TRBD1 (6 bases). In germline, CDR1 is MDHEN, CDR2 SYDVKM. V lost 6 bases to trimming and J lost 4 bases, with 28 bases between them. The length of the CDR3 is 20 residues.

This clone was seen once. The rearrangement uses TRBV4-1 and TRBJ2-7; a possible D gene is TRBD1 (6 bases). V was pared by 6 bases and J by 1 base, with 13 bases between. CDR1 MGHRA and CDR2 YSYEKL come from the germline V gene. CDR3 length equals 14 residues. This CDR3 is CASRLNRDSYEQYF. DNA of the CDR3: TGCGCCAGCAGACTAAACAGGGATTCCTACGAGCAGTACTTC.